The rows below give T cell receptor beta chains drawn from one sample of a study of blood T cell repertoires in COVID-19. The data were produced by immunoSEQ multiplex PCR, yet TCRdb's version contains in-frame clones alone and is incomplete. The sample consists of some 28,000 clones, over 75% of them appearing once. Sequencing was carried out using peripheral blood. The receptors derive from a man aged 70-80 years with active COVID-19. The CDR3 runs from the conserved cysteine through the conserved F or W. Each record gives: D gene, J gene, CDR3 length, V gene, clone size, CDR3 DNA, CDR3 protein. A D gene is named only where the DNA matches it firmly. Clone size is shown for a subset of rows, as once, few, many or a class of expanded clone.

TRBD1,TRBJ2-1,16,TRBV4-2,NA,TGTGCCAGCAGCCAAGCCCAGGGGGCAAATTACGGTGAGCAGTTCTTC,CASSQAQGANYGEQFF
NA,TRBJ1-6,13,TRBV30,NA,TGTGCCTGGAGTGTGTTCGGGGAATCACCCCTCCACTTT,CAWSVFGESPLHF
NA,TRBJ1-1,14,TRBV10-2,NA,TGCGCCACCAGATGGGAGGGGTGGGACACTGAAGCTTTCTTT,CATRWEGWDTEAFF
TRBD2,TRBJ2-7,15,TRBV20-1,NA,TGCAGTGCTAGTACGGCTAGCGGGGGGGCGAACGAGCAGTACTTC,CSASTASGGANEQYF
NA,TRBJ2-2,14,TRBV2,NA,TGTGCCAGCAGTGAACAGACGAACACCGGGGAGCTGTTTTTT,CASSEQTNTGELFF
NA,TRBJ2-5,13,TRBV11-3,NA,TGTGCCAGCAGCTCCCCAGAGGGAGAGACCCAGTACTTC,CASSSPEGETQYF
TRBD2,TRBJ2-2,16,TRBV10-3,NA,TGTGCCATCAGTGAGGCGGGGGGAGACGGCACCGGGGAGCTGTTTTTT,CAISEAGGDGTGELFF
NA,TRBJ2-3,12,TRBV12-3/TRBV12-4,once,TGTGCCAGCAGCCATAGCACAGATACGCAGTATTTT,CASSHSTDTQYF
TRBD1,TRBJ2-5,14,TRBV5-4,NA,TGTGCCAGCAGCTTGGGGGACAGGAAAGAGACCCAGTACTTC,CASSLGDRKETQYF
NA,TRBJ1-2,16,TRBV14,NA,TGTGCCAGCAGCCAAGTTTGGACAGCGGACGGCTATGGCTACACCTTC,CASSQVWTADGYGYTF
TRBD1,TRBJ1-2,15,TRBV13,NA,TGTGCCAGCACCTCGCGACAGGGGCGGTTCTATGGCTACACCTTC,CASTSRQGRFYGYTF
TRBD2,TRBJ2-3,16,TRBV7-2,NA,TGTGCCAGCAGCCCCCCCTCAGCGGGGGGGCGTAATACGCAGTATTTT,CASSPPSAGGRNTQYF
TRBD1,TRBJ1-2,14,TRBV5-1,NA,TGCGCCAGCAGCTCAGGGGGCACTAACTATGGCTACACCTTC,CASSSGGTNYGYTF
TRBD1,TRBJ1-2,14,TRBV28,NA,TGTGCCAGCAGTCCCCCCGACAGGGTACATGGCTACACCTTC,CASSPPDRVHGYTF
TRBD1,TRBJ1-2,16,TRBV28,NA,TGTGCCAGCAGACTGTCGGGACAGGGGGCAGGATATGGCTACACCTTC,CASRLSGQGAGYGYTF